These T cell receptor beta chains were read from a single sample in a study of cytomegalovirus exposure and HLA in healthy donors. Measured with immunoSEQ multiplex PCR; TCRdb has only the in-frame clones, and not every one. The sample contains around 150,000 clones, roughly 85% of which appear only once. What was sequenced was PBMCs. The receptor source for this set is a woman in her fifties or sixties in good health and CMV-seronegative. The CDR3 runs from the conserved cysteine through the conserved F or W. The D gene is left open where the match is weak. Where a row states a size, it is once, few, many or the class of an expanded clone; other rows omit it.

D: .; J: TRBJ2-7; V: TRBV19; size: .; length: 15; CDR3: CASSITGAIGYGQYF; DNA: TGTGCCAGTAGTATAACTGGGGCTATCGGCTACGGGCAGTACTTC
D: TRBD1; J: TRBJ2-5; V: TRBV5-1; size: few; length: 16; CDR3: CASSLGLGQGRETQYF; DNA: TGCGCCAGCAGCTTGGGTTTAGGACAGGGGAGGGAGACCCAGTACTTC
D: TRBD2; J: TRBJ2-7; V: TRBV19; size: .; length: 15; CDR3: CASSPTLAGGYEQYF; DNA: TGTGCCAGTAGTCCAACCCTAGCGGGGGGATACGAGCAGTACTTC
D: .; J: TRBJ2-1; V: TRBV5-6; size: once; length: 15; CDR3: CASSLGRGTYNEQFF; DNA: TGTGCCAGCAGCTTGGGTAGGGGAACCTACAATGAGCAGTTCTTC
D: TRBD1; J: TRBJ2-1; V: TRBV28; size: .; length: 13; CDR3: CASSLTGGNEQFF; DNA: TGTGCCAGCAGCCTCACAGGGGGCAATGAGCAGTTCTTC
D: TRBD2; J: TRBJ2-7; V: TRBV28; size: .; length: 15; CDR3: CASSYGTSGWGEQYF; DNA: TGTGCCAGCAGCTATGGGACTAGCGGGTGGGGCGAGCAGTACTTC
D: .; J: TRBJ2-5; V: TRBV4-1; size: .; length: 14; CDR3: CASSGVAEEETQYF; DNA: TGCGCCAGCAGCGGAGTAGCGGAAGAAGAGACCCAGTACTTC
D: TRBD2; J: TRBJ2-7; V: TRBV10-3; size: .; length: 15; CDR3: CAISAIAGGSYEQYF; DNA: TGTGCCATCAGTGCGATAGCGGGGGGGTCCTACGAGCAGTACTTC
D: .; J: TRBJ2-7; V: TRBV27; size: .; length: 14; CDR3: CASSPNRDNYEQYF; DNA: TGTGCCAGCAGTCCTAACCGGGACAATTACGAGCAGTACTTC
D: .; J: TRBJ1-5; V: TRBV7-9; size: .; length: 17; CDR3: CASSLAPGSGFNQPQHF; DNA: TGTGCCAGCAGCTTAGCGCCAGGGTCAGGATTCAATCAGCCCCAGCATTTT